This record concerns one T cell receptor (beta chain) sequence. One entry per CDR3 protein, called by TCRdb with MiXCR from the 5' RACE reads. Among 400,000 to 650,000 distinct CDR3 sequences, roughly 22% were seen once, and the ten largest hold around 17%. The record originates from a study of T cells after yellow fever vaccination. From germline, CDR1 is DFQATT and CDR2 SNEGSKA (reference sequence). The CDR3 extends over 14 amino acids. Deletions cut 1 base from V and 6 bases from J, with 15 bases between. The genes are TRBV20-1 and TRBJ2-5; unclear D gene. The sample consisted of PBMCs, taken around 3 weeks after the first yellow fever vaccination. The clonotype originates from a man aged 18 to 29 who received the YFV17D yellow fever vaccine. CDR3 sequence reads: CSARVYSDVKTQYF. For the CDR3, the DNA is TGCAGTGCTAGAGTTTACAGCGACGTAAAGACCCAGTACTTC.